Listed below are T cell receptor beta chains from one sample, sequenced in a study of T cells expressing NK-cell markers. For each CDR3 protein, TCRdb gives one entry from its re-call of the 5' RACE reads, without DNA. This listing includes about 440,000 distinct CDR3 sequences. The specimen sequenced was blood T cells: a sorted CD56 or NKG2C T cell subset, CD4+ or CD8+ T cells, or bulk PBMC T cells (not recorded which). All receptors derive from a woman between 18 and 70 years old in good health. Both conserved end residues are part of each CDR3. Fields, in order: CDR3 length, V gene, J gene, CDR3 protein.

length: 16; V: TRBV18; J: TRBJ2-1; CDR3: CASSLSGGFGENEQFF
length: 15; V: TRBV18; J: TRBJ2-4; CDR3: CASSPSTGVGNIQYF
length: 14; V: TRBV12-3/TRBV12-4; J: TRBJ1-6; CDR3: CASSQAGYNSPLHF
length: 15; V: TRBV11-2; J: TRBJ1-5; CDR3: CASSSTGNSNQPQHF
length: 14; V: TRBV12-3/TRBV12-4; J: TRBJ2-1; CDR3: CASSPSDSDNEQFF
length: 15; V: TRBV12-3/TRBV12-4; J: TRBJ2-3; CDR3: CASSLSAGGRDTQYF
length: 13; V: TRBV29-1; J: TRBJ2-7; CDR3: CSVVVQPSYEQYF
length: 11; V: TRBV29-1; J: TRBJ1-2; CDR3: CSAFGVYGYTF
length: 14; V: TRBV12-3/TRBV12-4; J: TRBJ1-1; CDR3: CASSWGYRGTEAFF
length: 13; V: TRBV11-2; J: TRBJ2-1; CDR3: CASSPGNMGVEFF
length: 15; V: TRBV3-1; J: TRBJ2-5; CDR3: CASSQVRPLQETQYF
length: 15; V: TRBV6-5; J: TRBJ1-4; CDR3: CASSYWAGVGEKLFF
length: 19; V: TRBV20-1; J: TRBJ2-3; CDR3: CSARDFPPRMEAPVDTQYF
length: 15; V: TRBV6-5; J: TRBJ2-7; CDR3: CASRAGQRASYEQYF
length: 12; V: TRBV9; J: TRBJ1-6; CDR3: CASSVAGSPLHF
length: 15; V: TRBV5-1; J: TRBJ1-2; CDR3: CASSSGQGLNYGYTF
length: 13; V: TRBV20-1; J: TRBJ2-7; CDR3: CSARHPGLDEQYF
length: 18; V: TRBV4-2; J: TRBJ2-1; CDR3: CASSQDVSASDLYNEQFF
length: 15; V: TRBV7-7; J: TRBJ2-3; CDR3: CASSLRTSGGDTQYF
length: 14; V: TRBV12-3/TRBV12-4; J: TRBJ2-1; CDR3: CASSLSTAYNEQFF
length: 17; V: TRBV12-3/TRBV12-4; J: TRBJ2-3; CDR3: CASSLRGLAGYTDTQYF
length: 15; V: TRBV7-8; J: TRBJ2-1; CDR3: CASRSGQGGYNEQFF
length: 15; V: TRBV12-3/TRBV12-4; J: TRBJ1-2; CDR3: CASSRPPQGYYGYTF
length: 12; V: TRBV5-1; J: TRBJ1-2; CDR3: CASRYRSDGYTF
length: 11; V: TRBV30; J: TRBJ1-6; CDR3: CAWGEGSGLHF
length: 15; V: TRBV7-2; J: TRBJ2-3; CDR3: CASTRGRTNTDTQYF
length: 14; V: TRBV6-5; J: TRBJ1-2; CDR3: CASSYSRDNYGYTF
length: 15; V: TRBV7-2; J: TRBJ2-7; CDR3: CASSVLAGGLDEQYF
length: 21; V: TRBV11-2; J: TRBJ2-1; CDR3: CASSLPGTSGGNTYSYNEQFF
length: 12; V: TRBV20-1; J: TRBJ1-2; CDR3: CSAPSSLYGYTF
length: 15; V: TRBV12-3/TRBV12-4; J: TRBJ1-5; CDR3: CASRRFGGPNQPQHF
length: 14; V: TRBV7-9; J: TRBJ1-1; CDR3: CASSPDRVYTEAFF
length: 16; V: TRBV12-3/TRBV12-4; J: TRBJ2-1; CDR3: CASSFSPGTSRPEQFF
length: 13; V: TRBV27; J: TRBJ2-5; CDR3: CASILERGGTQYF
length: 16; V: TRBV12-5; J: TRBJ1-5; CDR3: CASGLVLHRGNQPQHF
length: 14; V: TRBV2; J: TRBJ2-7; CDR3: CASSDGGGQYEQYF
length: 15; V: TRBV5-5; J: TRBJ2-1; CDR3: CASSLGQGVDNEQFF
length: 15; V: TRBV7-9; J: TRBJ2-2; CDR3: CASSLGQANTGELFF
length: 15; V: TRBV11-2; J: TRBJ2-5; CDR3: CASSHESGDQETQYF
length: 13; V: TRBV20-1; J: TRBJ2-7; CDR3: CSAPTSGTYEQYF
length: 14; V: TRBV5-6; J: TRBJ2-2; CDR3: CASSLGEGPGELFF
length: 18; V: TRBV6-1; J: TRBJ2-3; CDR3: CASSPPTPLAGALDTQYF
length: 13; V: TRBV19; J: TRBJ1-5; CDR3: CASRRLQDQPQHF
length: 14; V: TRBV18; J: TRBJ1-6; CDR3: CASSPTGSESPLHF
length: 16; V: TRBV28; J: TRBJ2-1; CDR3: CASSPHGLAEDGEQFF
length: 14; V: TRBV10-3; J: TRBJ2-2; CDR3: CAISHSSEIGELFF
length: 11; V: TRBV14; J: TRBJ1-1; CDR3: CASSQGMDAFF
length: 15; V: TRBV9; J: TRBJ1-1; CDR3: CASSERRQGRNEAFF
length: 15; V: TRBV9; J: TRBJ2-1; CDR3: CASSVVSALYNEQFF
length: 15; V: TRBV4-2; J: TRBJ1-4; CDR3: CASSQEGQINEKLFF
length: 14; V: TRBV29-1; J: TRBJ2-2; CDR3: CSVASGRGTGELFF
length: 13; V: TRBV20-1; J: TRBJ2-7; CDR3: CSASVGDRREQYF
length: 14; V: TRBV20-1; J: TRBJ2-1; CDR3: CSARDAGTSGRVFF
length: 15; V: TRBV2; J: TRBJ2-5; CDR3: CASSGAGALQETQYF
length: 15; V: TRBV24-1; J: TRBJ2-1; CDR3: CATSDPEGGFNEQFF
length: 15; V: TRBV5-1; J: TRBJ2-3; CDR3: CASDPGLAGSDTQYF
length: 16; V: TRBV7-9; J: TRBJ2-2; CDR3: CAKARTSGRNTGELFF
length: 14; V: TRBV27; J: TRBJ2-1; CDR3: CASSPAGDVNEQFF
length: 17; V: TRBV7-2; J: TRBJ2-7; CDR3: CASSLLAGGQGHYEQYF